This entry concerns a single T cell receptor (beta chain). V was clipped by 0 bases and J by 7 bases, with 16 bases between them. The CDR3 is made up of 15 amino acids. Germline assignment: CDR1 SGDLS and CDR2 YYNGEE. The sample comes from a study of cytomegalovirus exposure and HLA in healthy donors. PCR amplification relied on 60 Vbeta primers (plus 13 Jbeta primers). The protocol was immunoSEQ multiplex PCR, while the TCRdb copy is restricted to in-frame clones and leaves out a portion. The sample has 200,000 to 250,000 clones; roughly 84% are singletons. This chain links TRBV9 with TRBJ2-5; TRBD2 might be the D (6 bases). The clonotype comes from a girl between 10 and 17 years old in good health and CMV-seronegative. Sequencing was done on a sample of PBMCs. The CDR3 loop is CASSVDTAPGGTQYF. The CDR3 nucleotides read TGTGCCAGCAGCGTAGACACTGCGCCCGGGGGGACCCAGTACTTC.